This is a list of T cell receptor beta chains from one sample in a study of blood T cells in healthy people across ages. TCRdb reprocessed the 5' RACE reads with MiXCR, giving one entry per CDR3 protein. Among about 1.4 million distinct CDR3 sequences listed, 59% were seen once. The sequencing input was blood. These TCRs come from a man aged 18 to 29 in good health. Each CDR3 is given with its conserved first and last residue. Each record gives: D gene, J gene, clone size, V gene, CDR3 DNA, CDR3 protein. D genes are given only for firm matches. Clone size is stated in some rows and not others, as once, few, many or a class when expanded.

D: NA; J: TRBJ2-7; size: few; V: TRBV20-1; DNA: TGCAGTGCCACCTGGGCGCTCGGGGCCTCGACCTACGAGCAGTACTTC; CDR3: CSATWALGASTYEQYF
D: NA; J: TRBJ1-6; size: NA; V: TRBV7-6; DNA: TGTGCCAGCAGCTTATTGACAGACCTCTATAATTCACCCCTCCACTTT; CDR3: CASSLLTDLYNSPLHF
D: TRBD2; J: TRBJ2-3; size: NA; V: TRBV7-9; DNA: TGTGCCAGCAGCGAGAGGACTAGCGGGCGCCTTAGCACAGATACGCAGTATTTT; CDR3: CASSERTSGRLSTDTQYF
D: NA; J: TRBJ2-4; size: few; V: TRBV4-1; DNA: TGCGCCAGCAGGCAGGGGATCATTCAGTACTTC; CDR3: CASRQGIIQYF
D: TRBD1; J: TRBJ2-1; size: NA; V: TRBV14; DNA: TGTGCCAGCAGCCAATATGACAGGGTCGACAATGAGCAGTTCTTC; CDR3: CASSQYDRVDNEQFF
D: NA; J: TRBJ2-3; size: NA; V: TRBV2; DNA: TGTGCCAGCGTTCCCGGGACAACTGCCATAGATACGCAGTATTTT; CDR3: CASVPGTTAIDTQYF
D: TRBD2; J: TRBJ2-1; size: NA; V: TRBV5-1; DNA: TGCGCCAGCAGCTTGGTGGTCCTTCTGACTAGCGGGAGGAATCGCCTAATCAATGAGCAGTTCTTC; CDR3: CASSLVVLLTSGRNRLINEQFF
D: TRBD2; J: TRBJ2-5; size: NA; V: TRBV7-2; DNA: TGTGCCAGCAGCTTAGGACTAGCGGGATCGTCGGGAGAGACCCAGTACTTC; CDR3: CASSLGLAGSSGETQYF
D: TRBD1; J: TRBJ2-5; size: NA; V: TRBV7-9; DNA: TGTGCCAGCAGTCGAGACAGGGACCGGGAGACCCAGTACTTC; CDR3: CASSRDRDRETQYF
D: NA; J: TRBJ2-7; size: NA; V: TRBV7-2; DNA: TGTGCCAGCAGCTTGGACGGAATTTACTACGAGCAGTACTTC; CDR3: CASSLDGIYYEQYF
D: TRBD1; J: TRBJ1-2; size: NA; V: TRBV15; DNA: TGTGCCACCAGCAGAGACCGGGACAGCTATGGCTACACCTTC; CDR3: CATSRDRDSYGYTF
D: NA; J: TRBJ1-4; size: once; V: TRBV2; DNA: TGTGCCAGCAGTGAATCCGTGACAGCCCTAACTAATGAAAAACTGTTTTTT; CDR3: CASSESVTALTNEKLFF
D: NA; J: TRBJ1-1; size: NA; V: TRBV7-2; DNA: TGTGCCAGCAGCTTAGGATGGGTCCGCACTGAAGCTTTCTTT; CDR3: CASSLGWVRTEAFF
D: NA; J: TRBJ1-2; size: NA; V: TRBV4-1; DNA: TGCGCCAGCAGCGTCCTATATCCCATGGACGGATTCTATGGCTACACCTTC; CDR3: CASSVLYPMDGFYGYTF
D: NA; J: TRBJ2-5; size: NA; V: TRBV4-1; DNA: TGCGCCAGCAGCCAGAAAGGAGGACCAAGGGAGACCCAGTACTTC; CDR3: CASSQKGGPRETQYF
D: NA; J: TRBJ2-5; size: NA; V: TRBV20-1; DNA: TGCAGTGCTAGAGAGGCGGGGACCGAGACCCAGTACTTC; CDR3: CSAREAGTETQYF
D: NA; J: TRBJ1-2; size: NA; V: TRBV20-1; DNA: TGCAGTTACCCAGGGGACCATGGCTACACCTTC; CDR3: CSYPGDHGYTF
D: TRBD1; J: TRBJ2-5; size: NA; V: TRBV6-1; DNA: TGTGCCAGCAGTGAAAGGACAGGGCAGGCGGAGACCCAGTACTTC; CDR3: CASSERTGQAETQYF
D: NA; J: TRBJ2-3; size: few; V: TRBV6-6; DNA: TGTGCCAGCAGTTTCCCCGATGATACGCAGTATTTT; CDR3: CASSFPDDTQYF
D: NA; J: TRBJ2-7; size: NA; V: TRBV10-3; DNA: TGTGCCATCAGTGAACGTCGAGGGGACGAGCAGTACTTC; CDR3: CAISERRGDEQYF
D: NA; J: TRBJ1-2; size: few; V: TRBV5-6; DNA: TGTGCCAGCAGTCCCCACACGGGGGACTATTATGGCTACACCTTC; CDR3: CASSPHTGDYYGYTF
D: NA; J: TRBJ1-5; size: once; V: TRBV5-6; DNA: TGTGCCAGCAGCTTGAGTCCTGGCGGGGTCGGACAGCCCCAGCATTTT; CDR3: CASSLSPGGVGQPQHF
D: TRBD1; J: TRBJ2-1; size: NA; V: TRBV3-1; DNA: TGTGCCAGCAGCACCCGGGCAGGGGGACGCTCCTACAATGAGCAGTTCTTC; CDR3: CASSTRAGGRSYNEQFF
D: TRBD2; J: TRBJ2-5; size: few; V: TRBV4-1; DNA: TGCGCCAGCAGCCAAGATCTGGGACTACCGAGTGAGACCCAGTACTTC; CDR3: CASSQDLGLPSETQYF
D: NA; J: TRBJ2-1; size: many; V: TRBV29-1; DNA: TGCAGCGTTCCTAGGTACAATGAGCAGTTCTTC; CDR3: CSVPRYNEQFF
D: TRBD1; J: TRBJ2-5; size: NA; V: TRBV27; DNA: TGTGCCAGCAGTCAGGGGACAGGGTTGGAGTACTTC; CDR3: CASSQGTGLEYF
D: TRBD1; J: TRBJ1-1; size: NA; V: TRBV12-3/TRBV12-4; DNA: TGTGCCAGCAGCCCCGGACAGGGGATCTTTGAAGCTTTCTTT; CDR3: CASSPGQGIFEAFF
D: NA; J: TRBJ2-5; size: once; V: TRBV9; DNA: TGTGCCAGCAGCTCCGAGTGGGGAGGAGAGACCCAGTACTTC; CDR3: CASSSEWGGETQYF
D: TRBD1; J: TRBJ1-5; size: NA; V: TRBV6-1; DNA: TGTGCCAGCAGTGGCGGGACAGGGGGCCCCAATCAGCCCCAGCATTTT; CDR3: CASSGGTGGPNQPQHF
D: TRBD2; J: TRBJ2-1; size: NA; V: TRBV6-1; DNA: TGTGCCAGCAGCCCCTCTCGGCTAGCGGAGATCTCCATAAGGCATGAGCAGTTCTTC; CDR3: CASSPSRLAEISIRHEQFF
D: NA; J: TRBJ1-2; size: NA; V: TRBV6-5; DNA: TGTGCCAGCAGTTACTCGTCAAACCCCGGGAAGACGGGCTACACCTTC; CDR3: CASSYSSNPGKTGYTF